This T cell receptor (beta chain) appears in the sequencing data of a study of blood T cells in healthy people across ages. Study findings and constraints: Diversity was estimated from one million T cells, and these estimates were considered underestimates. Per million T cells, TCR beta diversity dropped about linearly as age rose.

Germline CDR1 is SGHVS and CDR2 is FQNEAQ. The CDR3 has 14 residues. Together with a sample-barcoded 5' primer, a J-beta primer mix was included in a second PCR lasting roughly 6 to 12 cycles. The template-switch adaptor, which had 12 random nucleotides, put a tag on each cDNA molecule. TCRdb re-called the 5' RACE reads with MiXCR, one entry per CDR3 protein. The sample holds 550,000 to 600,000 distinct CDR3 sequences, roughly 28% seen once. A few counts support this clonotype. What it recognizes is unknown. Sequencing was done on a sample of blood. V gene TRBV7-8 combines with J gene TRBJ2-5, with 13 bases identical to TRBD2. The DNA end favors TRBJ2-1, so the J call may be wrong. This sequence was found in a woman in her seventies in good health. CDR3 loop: CASQGLAGANEQFF. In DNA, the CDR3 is TGTGCCAGCCAAGGACTAGCGGGAGCCAATGAGCAGTTCTTC.